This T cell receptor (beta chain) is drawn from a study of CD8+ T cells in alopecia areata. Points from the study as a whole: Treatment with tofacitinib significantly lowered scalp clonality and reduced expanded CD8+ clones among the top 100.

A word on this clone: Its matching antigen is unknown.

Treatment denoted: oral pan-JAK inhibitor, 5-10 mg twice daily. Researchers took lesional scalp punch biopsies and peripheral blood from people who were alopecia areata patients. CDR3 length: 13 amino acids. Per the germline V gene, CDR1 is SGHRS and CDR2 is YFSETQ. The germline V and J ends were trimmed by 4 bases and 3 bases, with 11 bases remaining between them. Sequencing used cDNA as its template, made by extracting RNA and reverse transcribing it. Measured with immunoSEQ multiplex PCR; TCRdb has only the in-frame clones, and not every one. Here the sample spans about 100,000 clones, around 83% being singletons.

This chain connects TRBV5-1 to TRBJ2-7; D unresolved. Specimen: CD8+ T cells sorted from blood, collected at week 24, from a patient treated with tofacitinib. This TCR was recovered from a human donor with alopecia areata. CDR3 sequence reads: CASSPTSFYEQYF. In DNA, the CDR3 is TGCGCCAGCAGCCCCACCTCGTTCTACGAGCAGTACTTC.